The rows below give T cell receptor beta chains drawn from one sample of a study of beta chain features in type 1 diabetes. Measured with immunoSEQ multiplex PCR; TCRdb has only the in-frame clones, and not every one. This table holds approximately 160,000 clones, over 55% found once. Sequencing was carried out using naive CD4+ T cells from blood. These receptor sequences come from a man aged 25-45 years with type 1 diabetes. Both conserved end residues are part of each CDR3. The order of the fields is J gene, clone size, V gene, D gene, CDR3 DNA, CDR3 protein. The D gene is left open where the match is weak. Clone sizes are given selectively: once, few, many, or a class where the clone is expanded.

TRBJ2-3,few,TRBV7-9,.,TGTGCCAGCAGCTTAGGGGCCGGCACCACAGATACGCAGTATTTT,CASSLGAGTTDTQYF
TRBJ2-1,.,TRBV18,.,TGTGCCAGCTCACCCCGGGATGGTGAGCAGTTCTTC,CASSPRDGEQFF
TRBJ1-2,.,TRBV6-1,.,TGTGCCAGCAGGGAGGACAGTTCAAGCGATGGCTACACCTTC,CASREDSSSDGYTF
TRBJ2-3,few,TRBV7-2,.,TGTGCCAGCAGCGTCGGATGGGCGGATACGCAGTATTTT,CASSVGWADTQYF
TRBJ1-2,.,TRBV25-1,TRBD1,TGTGCCAGCAGAGGGGACAGGGGATCCCGGGACTATGGCTACACCTTC,CASRGDRGSRDYGYTF
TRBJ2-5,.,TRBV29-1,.,TGCAGCGTGCGCAGGACAGCTCTCCAAGAGACCCAGTACTTC,CSVRRTALQETQYF
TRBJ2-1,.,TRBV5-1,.,TGCGCCAGCAGCTTGGACAGGGAAGAAGGTGAGCAGTTCTTC,CASSLDREEGEQFF
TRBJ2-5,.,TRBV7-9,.,TGTGCCAGCCCCACAGAAGAGACCCAGTACTTC,CASPTEETQYF
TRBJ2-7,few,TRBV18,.,TGTGCCAGCTCACCAGAGGGCCACGAGCAGTACTTC,CASSPEGHEQYF
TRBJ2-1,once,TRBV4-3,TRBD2,TGCGCCAGCAGCCCTAGCGGGGGGGCCAAGGCCTACAATGAGCAGTTCTTC,CASSPSGGAKAYNEQFF
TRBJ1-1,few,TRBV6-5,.,TGTGCCACCACTGGGGCACTTGATCCGACTGAAGCTTTCTTT,CATTGALDPTEAFF
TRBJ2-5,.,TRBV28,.,TGTGCCAGCAGTTCATTGTGGAGCGGGTACCAAGAGACCCAGTACTTC,CASSSLWSGYQETQYF
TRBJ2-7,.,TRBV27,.,TGTGCCAGCAGTTTATGGGACCAGGTGTACTTC,CASSLWDQVYF
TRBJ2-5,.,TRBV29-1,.,TGCAGCGTCGTCGAGAGGGGAGAGACCCAGTACTTC,CSVVERGETQYF
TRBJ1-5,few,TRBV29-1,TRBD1,TGCAGCGTCGCCCAGGGGGCGGGTCAGCCCCAGCATTTT,CSVAQGAGQPQHF
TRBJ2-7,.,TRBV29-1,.,TGCAGCGTTGAAGATCAGAAAGGGGAAAAGCAGTACTTC,CSVEDQKGEKQYF
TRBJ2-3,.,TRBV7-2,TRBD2,TGTGCCAGCAGCCCCCGGACTAGCGGGGAGGGCGCAGATACGCAGTATTTT,CASSPRTSGEGADTQYF
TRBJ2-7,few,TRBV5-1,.,TGCGCCAGCAGCGTCGACACGGGCGAGCAGTACTTC,CASSVDTGEQYF
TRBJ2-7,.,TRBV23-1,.,TGCGCCAGCAGTCCTAAAGTGGGTCGGGAGCAGTACTTC,CASSPKVGREQYF
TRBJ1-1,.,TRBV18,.,TGTGCCAGCTCACCAAGGACAGTCGCGAACACTGAAGCTTTCTTT,CASSPRTVANTEAFF
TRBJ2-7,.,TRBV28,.,TGTGCCAGCAGTGCCGGAGTTGGAGGGCACTACGAGCAGTACTTC,CASSAGVGGHYEQYF
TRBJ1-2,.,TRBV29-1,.,TGCAGCGTTGATGCAGGGTTTCGCTATGGCTACACCTTC,CSVDAGFRYGYTF
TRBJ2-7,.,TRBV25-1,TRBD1,TGTGCCAGCACCCTGTCGGCAGGGGGCTACGAGCAGTACTTC,CASTLSAGGYEQYF
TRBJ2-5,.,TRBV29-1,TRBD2,TGCAGCGTTATCGGACTAGCGGGGGAGACCCAGTACTTC,CSVIGLAGETQYF
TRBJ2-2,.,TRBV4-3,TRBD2,TGCGCCAGCAGCCAAGATCCTACGGGACTAGTTTACGGGGAGCTGTTTTTT,CASSQDPTGLVYGELFF
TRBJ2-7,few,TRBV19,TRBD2,TGTGCCAGTAGGCCGACTAGCACCTACGAGCAGTACTTC,CASRPTSTYEQYF
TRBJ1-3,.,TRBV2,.,TGTGCCAGCAGTGTTCAGTCCCCTTCTGGAAACACCATATATTTT,CASSVQSPSGNTIYF
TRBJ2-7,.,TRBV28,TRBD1,TGTGCCAGCAGGTACCGGGACAGGGGGCCCTACGAGCAGTACTTC,CASRYRDRGPYEQYF
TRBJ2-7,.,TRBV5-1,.,TGCGCCAGCAGCTTGGTATACCTAGGGGCGTCGTACGAGCAGTACTTC,CASSLVYLGASYEQYF